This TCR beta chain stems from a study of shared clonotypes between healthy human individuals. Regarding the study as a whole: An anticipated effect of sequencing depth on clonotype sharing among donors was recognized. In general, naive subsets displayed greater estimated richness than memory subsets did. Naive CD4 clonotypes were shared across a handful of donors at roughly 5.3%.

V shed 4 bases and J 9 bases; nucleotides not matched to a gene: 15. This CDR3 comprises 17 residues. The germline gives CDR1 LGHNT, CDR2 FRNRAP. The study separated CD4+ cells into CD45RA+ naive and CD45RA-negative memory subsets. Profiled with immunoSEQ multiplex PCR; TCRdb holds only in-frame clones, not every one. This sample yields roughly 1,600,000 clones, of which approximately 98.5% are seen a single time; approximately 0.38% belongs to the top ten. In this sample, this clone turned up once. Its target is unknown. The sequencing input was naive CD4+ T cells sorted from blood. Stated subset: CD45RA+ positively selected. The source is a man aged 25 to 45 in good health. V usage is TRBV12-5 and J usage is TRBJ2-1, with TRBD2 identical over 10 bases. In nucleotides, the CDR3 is TGTGCTAGTGGTTCAGCCTTCAGCGGGAGGGTCCCCACTGAGCAGTTCTTC. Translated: CASGSAFSGRVPTEQFF.